This TCR beta chain was sequenced in a study of blood T cell repertoires in COVID-19. On the study more broadly: The cDNA or gDNA used as material had been derived from T cells, B-cell-depleted T cells, or PBMCs.

This CDR3 comprises 14 residues. V was shortened by 0 bases and J by 8 bases, with 14 bases between the two germline ends. The V gene's germline CDR1 is SGHDT and CDR2 YYEEEE. Sequencing used immunoSEQ multiplex PCR; TCRdb keeps in-frame clones, though not all of them. The sample has about 140,000 clones; 84% are singletons. This chain uses TRBV5-6 with TRBJ1-2, with D hard to call. The TCR originated in a man aged 30 to 45 with COVID-19, enrolled during active disease. The sample was peripheral blood. CDR3 coding DNA: TGTGCCAGCAGCTTGGGAGGGAGCCAGAGCGGCTACACCTTC. Amino acids: CASSLGGSQSGYTF.